The 27 T cell receptor beta chains given below trace back to one sample, sequenced in a study of graft-versus-host responses after intestinal transplantation. No antigens are known for them. Measured with immunoSEQ multiplex PCR; TCRdb has only the in-frame clones, and not every one. Of under 45,000 clones in the sample, approximately 93% are singletons; the top ten hold around 0.2%. The starting material was unstimulated CD4+ T cells sorted from spleen or lymph node cells, obtained before transplant. Receptor source: a human donor who was the organ donor for an intestinal transplant.

This clone was observed a single time. This rearrangement joins TRBV9 to TRBJ1-3, with 9 bases aligning to TRBD1. The CDR3 has 17 amino acids. V lost 3 bases, J lost 0 bases, and 7 bases stayed unmatched. CDR1 is SGDLS, CDR2 YYNGEE, per germline. The CDR3 coding sequence is TGTGCCAGCAGCGGACGGGACAGGGCGATCTCTGGAAACACCATATATTTT. Residues: CASSGRDRAISGNTIYF.

The chain employs TRBV18 and TRBJ2-6; D not resolved. CDR3 size: 17 residues. The V and J ends lost 6 bases and 0 bases respectively, with 15 bases between them. Germline loops: CDR1 KGHSH, CDR2 LQKENI. The CDR3 sequence is CASSQQSPVSGANVLTF. The CDR3 bases are TGTGCCAGCTCGCAACAGAGCCCGGTCTCTGGGGCCAACGTCCTGACTTTC.

The chain uses TRBV7-8 and TRBJ1-3, with D unclear. The length of the CDR3 is 15 residues. V was shortened by 5 bases and J by 0 bases, with 11 bases between the two germline ends. CDR1 is SGHVS, CDR2 FQNEAQ, per germline. The CDR3 region has the DNA TGTGCCAGCAGCCCCAGACCGAACTCTGGAAACACCATATATTTT. Encoded protein: CASSPRPNSGNTIYF.

The rearrangement uses TRBV12-5 and TRBJ2-1; D ambiguous. The germline V gene has CDR1 LGHNT and CDR2 FRNRAP. Trimming left V 4 bases short and J 7 bases short, with 8 bases between. This CDR3 contains 12 residues. The CDR3 reads CASGSSWNEQFF. The CDR3 DNA reads TGTGCTAGTGGTTCTTCTTGGAATGAGCAGTTCTTC. The entire variable domain, with the rest obtained from reference TRBV12-5 and TRBJ2-1, is as follows: DARVTQTPRHKVTEMGQEVTMRCQPILGHNTVFWYRQTMMQGLELLAYFRNRAPLDDSGMPKDRFSAEMPDATLATLKIQPSEPRDSAVYFCASGSSWNEQFFGPGTRLTVL.

This chain uses TRBV5-1 with TRBJ2-1; 8 nucleotides agree with TRBD2. CDR1 is SGHRS and CDR2 is YFSETQ in the germline V gene. With 4 bases clipped from V and 6 bases from J, the junction kept 9 bases outside the gene matches. The CDR3 runs 15 residues. CDR3 sequence: CASSQGPGGGNEQFF. The DNA of the CDR3 is TGCGCCAGCAGCCAAGGCCCGGGGGGGGGCAATGAGCAGTTCTTC. Full variable domain (missing parts from reference TRBV5-1 and TRBJ2-1): KAGVTQTPRYLIKTRGQQVTLSCSPISGHRSVSWYQQTPGQGLQFLFEYFSETQRNKGNFPGRFSGRQFSNSRSEMNVSTLELGDSALYLCASSQGPGGGNEQFFGPGTRLTVL.

V is TRBV7-2 and J is TRBJ2-2; D is uncertain. Deletions cut 1 base from V and 3 bases from J, with 9 bases between. This CDR3 region has 15 residues. The germline V gene encodes CDR1 SGHTA and CDR2 FQGNSA. CDR3 in DNA: TGTGCCAGCAGCTTAGTTGCTAGGGACACCGGGGAGCTGTTTTTT. Its translation is CASSLVARDTGELFF.

The rearrangement uses TRBV4-2 and TRBJ2-3; no clear D gene. The CDR3 contains 13 residues. The V gene's germline CDR1 is LGHNA and CDR2 YNFKEQ. V dropped 1 base and J dropped 5 bases, with 7 bases sitting between them. CDR3 DNA: TGTGCCAGCAGCCAAGGGGCAGAAGATACGCAGTATTTT. Encoded protein: CASSQGAEDTQYF.

V is TRBV20-1 and J is TRBJ2-7; D uncertain. V was cut by 6 bases and J by 4 bases, with 10 bases left in between. This CDR3 spans 11 amino acids. The germline CDR1 and CDR2 sequences are DFQATT and SNEGSKA (reference sequence). The CDR3, as DNA: TGCAGTGCCCCCGACGGTTACGAGCAGTACTTC. Its protein is CSAPDGYEQYF.

The J gene is TRBJ1-6, the V gene TRBV4-2; 8 nucleotides agree with TRBD1. The CDR3 covers 17 residues. CDR1 LGHNA and CDR2 YNFKEQ come from the germline V gene. The ends lost 1 base at V and 9 bases at J; junction bases unmatched: 11. For the CDR3, the DNA is TGTGCCAGCAGCCAAGCTTTTCCGGGACAGGAGCGTTCACCCCTCCACTTT. It yields the protein CASSQAFPGQERSPLHF.

The genes are TRBV16 and TRBJ2-3; D remains ambiguous. CDR3 length: 12 amino acids. V lost 4 bases, J lost 0 bases, and 2 bases lay in between. Germline V gene lookup returns CDR1 KGHSY and CDR2 FQNENV. CDR3 in amino acids: CASSPSTDTQYF. CDR3 sequence (DNA): TGTGCCAGCAGCCCGAGCACAGATACGCAGTATTTT.

The rearrangement uses TRBV29-1 and TRBJ1-2; the D gene is possibly TRBD1 (5 bases). From germline, CDR1 is SQVTM and CDR2 ANQGSEA. This CDR3 has 14 residues. Trimming pared 0 bases from V and 7 bases from J, leaving 15 bases between. The chain's CDR3 is CSVEDQYGAAGYTF. Written as DNA, the CDR3 is TGCAGCGTTGAAGATCAGTATGGGGCGGCTGGCTACACCTTC.

The chain joins TRBV6-5 to TRBJ2-7, with 7 bases fitting TRBD1. Germline V gene lookup returns CDR1 MNHEY and CDR2 SVGAGI. V trimming: 6 bases; J trimming: 1 base; junction bases outside the gene matches: 9. The CDR3 runs to 15 residues. CDR3 nucleotide sequence: TGTGCCAGCAGCGCCGGACAGGACGATTCCTACGAGCAGTACTTC. The encoded protein is CASSAGQDDSYEQYF.

The rearrangement uses TRBV18 and TRBJ2-2; either TRBD1 or TRBD2 may fit D (5 bases each). Trimming cost V 4 bases and J 7 bases, with 10 bases left between them. The CDR3 covers 13 residues. CDR1 is KGHSH, CDR2 LQKENI, per germline. CDR3 DNA: TGTGCCAGCTCACGAGGGGAGAACGGGGAGCTGTTTTTT. This codes for CASSRGENGELFF.

The chain recombines TRBV30 with TRBJ2-7; 8 bases match TRBD2. Per the germline V gene, CDR1 is GTSNPN and CDR2 is SVGIG (reference sequence). The length of the CDR3 is 13 residues. V lost 3 bases to trimming and J lost 7 bases; unmatched junction nucleotides: 8. The DNA of the CDR3 is TGTGCCTGGAGCGGCGGGGGGCCGGGGGAGCAGTACTTC. It encodes CAWSGGGPGEQYF.

The chain links TRBV9 to TRBJ1-2, with 7 bases aligning to TRBD1. Trimming at V came to 0 bases and at J to 1 base, leaving 3 bases not matched to a gene. The germline V gene has CDR1 SGDLS and CDR2 YYNGEE. This CDR3 has 15 amino acids. CDR3 in amino acids: CASSVGPGGNYGYTF. As DNA, the CDR3 is TGTGCCAGCAGCGTAGGACCAGGGGGTAACTATGGCTACACCTTC.

V gene TRBV6-5 combines with J gene TRBJ1-2, with a possible D match to TRBD1 (6 bases). In germline, CDR1 is MNHEY, CDR2 SVGAGI. The CDR3 is made up of 13 amino acids. Trimming cost V 7 bases and J 8 bases, with 17 bases left between them. Written as DNA, the CDR3 is TGTGCCAGCAACTTTAGGGGGGGCGACGGCTACACCTTC. Residues: CASNFRGGDGYTF.

The J gene is TRBJ1-5, the V gene TRBV30, with TRBD1 as a possible D gene (5 bases). Trimming took off 4 bases at V and 9 bases at J, with 19 bases between the two ends. Germline assignment: CDR1 GTSNPN and CDR2 SVGIG (reference sequence). This CDR3 contains 14 residues. As DNA, the CDR3 is TGTGCCTGGAACACCGGGACCGTTGATGGGCCCCAGCATTTT. Translated, it gives CAWNTGTVDGPQHF.

This chain links TRBV5-1 with TRBJ2-3; 7 bases line up with TRBD1. CDR3 length equals 15 residues. The germline gives CDR1 SGHRS, CDR2 YFSETQ. The junction had 3 bases not matched to a gene; V was cut back by 0 bases and J by 2 bases. CDR3 protein: CASSLEGQPTDTQYF. CDR3 DNA: TGCGCCAGCAGCTTGGAGGGACAGCCCACAGATACGCAGTATTTT.

The V and J genes are TRBV12-5 and TRBJ1-5; D might be TRBD1 (6 bases). The V gene lost 1 base and the J gene lost 1 base, with 14 bases spanning the gap. This CDR3 comprises 17 residues. The germline V gene encodes CDR1 LGHNT and CDR2 FRNRAP. In DNA form, the CDR3 reads TGTGCTAGTGGTTTGGACCATACCGGGGGCAGCAATCAGCCCCAGCATTTT. Amino acid sequence: CASGLDHTGGSNQPQHF.

This clone was counted between two and nine times. CDR3 nucleotides: TGTGCCATCAGTGAGGGCGGGACAGGGGCCGCTTTCTTT. Translation gives CAISEGGTGAAFF. The rearrangement uses TRBV10-3 and TRBJ1-1; 10 bases map to TRBD1. The CDR3 spans 13 residues. Trimming at V came to 2 bases and at J to 11 bases, leaving 5 bases not matched to a gene. Germline V gives CDR1 ENHRY, CDR2 SYGVKD.

V is TRBV6-5 and J is TRBJ1-3; TRBD1 is a possible D gene (6 bases). V was clipped by 6 bases and J by 4 bases, with 16 bases between them. Germline CDR1 MNHEY, CDR2 SVGAGI. This CDR3 comprises 15 residues. The CDR3 loop is CASRSGDKTGNTIYF. The CDR3 DNA reads TGTGCCAGCAGGTCCGGGGACAAGACGGGAAACACCATATATTTT.

The rearrangement uses TRBV7-3 and TRBJ2-1; no firm D call. Germline lookup yields CDR1 SGHTA and CDR2 FQGTGA. Deletions cut 5 bases from V and 0 bases from J, with 8 bases between. The CDR3 contains 14 residues. For the CDR3, the DNA is TGTGCCAGCAGCCCCGGGCGCTCCTACAATGAGCAGTTCTTC. It codes for CASSPGRSYNEQFF.

The rearrangement joins TRBV11-2 to TRBJ1-2; no clear D gene. This CDR3 contains 15 residues. Trimming took 3 bases from V and 5 from J, leaving 16 bases between them. Germline V gives CDR1 SGHAT, CDR2 FQNNGV. The CDR3 spells CASSFRLGGLYGYTF. The CDR3 DNA follows: TGTGCCAGCAGCTTCCGCTTGGGCGGCCTTTATGGCTACACCTTC.

The genes are TRBV18 and TRBJ1-4, with 8 bases lining up with TRBD1. CDR1 and CDR2 from the germline V gene are KGHSH and LQKENI. Trimming cost V 3 bases and J 3 bases; bases outside gene matches: 0. CDR3 size: 14 residues. The CDR3: CASSPDRANEKLFF. The CDR3 nucleotides read TGTGCCAGCTCACCGGACAGGGCTAATGAAAAACTGTTTTTT. The full variable domain, its missing parts supplied by reference TRBV18 and TRBJ1-4, is NAGVMQNPRHLVRRRGQEARLRCSPMKGHSHVYWYRQLPEEGLKFMVYLQKENIIDESGMPKERFSAEFPKEGPSILRIQQVVRGDSAAYFCASSPDRANEKLFFGSGTQLSVL.

The chain combines TRBV5-8 with TRBJ2-7; the match to TRBD2 covers 12 bases. The V and J ends lost 4 bases and 2 bases, in that order; junction bases with no gene match: 7. The CDR3 contains 16 residues. Germline V gene data show CDR1 as SGHTS and CDR2 as YDEGEE. This chain's CDR3 is CASSTGLAGIAYEQYF. The CDR3, as DNA: TGTGCCAGCAGCACCGGACTAGCGGGGATCGCCTACGAGCAGTACTTC. Variable domain in full (rest from reference TRBV5-8 and TRBJ2-7): EAGVTQSPTHLIKTRGQQATLRCSPISGHTSVYWYQQALGLGLQFLLWYDEGEERNRGNFPPRFSGRQFPNYSSELNVNALELEDSALYLCASSTGLAGIAYEQYFGPGTRLTVT.

The chain is built from TRBV6-5 and TRBJ1-2; D is unclear. Germline V lookup: CDR1 MNHEY, CDR2 SVGAGI. V gave up 0 bases and J gave up 6 bases, with 8 bases separating them. This CDR3 contains 13 residues. The CDR3 reads CASSYSGNDGYTF. The CDR3 nucleotides read TGTGCCAGCAGTTACTCTGGGAACGATGGCTACACCTTC.

This clone was recorded only once. The J gene is TRBJ2-2, the V gene TRBV5-1, with D perhaps matching TRBD1 (5 bases). Trimming stripped 0 bases from V and 4 bases from J, with 10 bases between. From germline, CDR1 is SGHRS and CDR2 YFSETQ. The CDR3 has 15 residues. Here the CDR3 reads CASSLARTTTGELFF. CDR3 DNA: TGCGCCAGCAGCTTGGCCCGGACAACCACCGGGGAGCTGTTTTTT.